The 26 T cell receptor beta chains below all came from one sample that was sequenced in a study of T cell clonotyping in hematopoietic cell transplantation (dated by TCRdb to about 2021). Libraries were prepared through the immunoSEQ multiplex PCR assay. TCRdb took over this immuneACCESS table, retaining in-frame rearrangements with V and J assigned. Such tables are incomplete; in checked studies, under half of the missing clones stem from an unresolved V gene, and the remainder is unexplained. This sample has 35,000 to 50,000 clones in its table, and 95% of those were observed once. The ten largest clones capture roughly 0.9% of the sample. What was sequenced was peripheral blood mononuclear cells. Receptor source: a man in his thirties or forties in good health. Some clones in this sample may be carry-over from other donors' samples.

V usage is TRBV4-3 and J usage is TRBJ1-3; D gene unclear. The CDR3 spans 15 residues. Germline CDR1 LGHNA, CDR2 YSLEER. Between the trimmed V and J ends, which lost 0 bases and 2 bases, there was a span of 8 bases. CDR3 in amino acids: CASSQDRRPGNTIYF. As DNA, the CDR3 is TGCGCCAGCAGCCAAGATCGCCGGCCTGGAAACACCATATATTTT.

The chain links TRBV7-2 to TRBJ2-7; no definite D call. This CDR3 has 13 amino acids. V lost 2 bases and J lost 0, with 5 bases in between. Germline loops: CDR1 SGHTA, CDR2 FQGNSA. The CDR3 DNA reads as TGTGCCAGCAGCTTATTAATCTCCTACGAGCAGTACTTC. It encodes CASSLLISYEQYF.

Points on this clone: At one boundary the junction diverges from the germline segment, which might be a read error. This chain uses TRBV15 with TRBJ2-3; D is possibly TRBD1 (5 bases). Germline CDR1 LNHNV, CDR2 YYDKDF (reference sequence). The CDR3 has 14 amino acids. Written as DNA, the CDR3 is TGTGCTACCAGCAGAGATCCAGGGCAGGATACGCAGTATTTT. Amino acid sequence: CATSRDPGQDTQYF.

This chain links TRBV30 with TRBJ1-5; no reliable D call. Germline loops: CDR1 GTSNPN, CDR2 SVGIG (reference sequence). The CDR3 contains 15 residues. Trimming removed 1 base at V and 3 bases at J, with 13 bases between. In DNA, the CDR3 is TGTGCCTGGAGTGACCCCCAGCACACCAATCAGCCCCAGCATTTT. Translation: CAWSDPQHTNQPQHF. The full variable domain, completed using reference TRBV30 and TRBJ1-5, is SQTIHQWPATLVQPVGSPLSLECTVEGTSNPNLYWYRQAAGRGLQLLFYSVGIGQISSEVPQNLSASRPQDRQFILSSKKLLLSDSGFYLCAWSDPQHTNQPQHFGDGTRLSIL.

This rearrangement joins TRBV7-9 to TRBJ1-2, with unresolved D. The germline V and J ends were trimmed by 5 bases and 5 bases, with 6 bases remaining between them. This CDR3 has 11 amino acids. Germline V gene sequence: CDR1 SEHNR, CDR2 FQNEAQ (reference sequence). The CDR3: CASSREYGYTF. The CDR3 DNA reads TGTGCCAGCAGCCGTGAATATGGCTACACCTTC.

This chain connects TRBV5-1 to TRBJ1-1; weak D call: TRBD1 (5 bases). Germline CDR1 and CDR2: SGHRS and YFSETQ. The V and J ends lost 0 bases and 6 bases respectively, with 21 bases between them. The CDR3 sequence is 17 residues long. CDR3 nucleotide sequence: TGCGCCAGCAGCTTGGCGGTCTCGCAGGGAGGCTCATCTGAAGCTTTCTTT. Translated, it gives CASSLAVSQGGSSEAFF.

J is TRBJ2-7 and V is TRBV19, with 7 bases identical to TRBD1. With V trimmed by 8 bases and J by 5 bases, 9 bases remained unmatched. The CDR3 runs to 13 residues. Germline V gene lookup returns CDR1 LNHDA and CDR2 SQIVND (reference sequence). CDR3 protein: CASGDSFLNEQYF. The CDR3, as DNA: TGTGCCAGTGGGGACAGTTTTTTAAACGAGCAGTACTTC.

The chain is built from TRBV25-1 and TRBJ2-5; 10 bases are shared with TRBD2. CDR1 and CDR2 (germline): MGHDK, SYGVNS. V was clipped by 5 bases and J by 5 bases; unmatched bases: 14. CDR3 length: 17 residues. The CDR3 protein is CASSSLSTAGGRETQYF. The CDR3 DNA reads TGTGCCAGCAGTTCCCTCTCCACAGCGGGAGGGCGGGAGACCCAGTACTTC.

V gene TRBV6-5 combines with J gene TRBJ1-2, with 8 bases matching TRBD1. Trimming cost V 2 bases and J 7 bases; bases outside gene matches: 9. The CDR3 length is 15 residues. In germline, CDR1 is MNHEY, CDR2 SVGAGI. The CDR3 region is CASSYTGQEESGYTF. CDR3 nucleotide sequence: TGTGCCAGCAGTTACACGGGACAGGAGGAGTCTGGCTACACCTTC.

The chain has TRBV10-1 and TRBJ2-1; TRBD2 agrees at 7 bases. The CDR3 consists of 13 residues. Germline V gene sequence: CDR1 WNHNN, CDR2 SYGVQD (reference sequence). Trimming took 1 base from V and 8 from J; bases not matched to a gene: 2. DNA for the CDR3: TGCGCCAGCAGTGAGTTGCGGGAGTATGAGCAGTTCTTC. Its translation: CASSELREYEQFF.

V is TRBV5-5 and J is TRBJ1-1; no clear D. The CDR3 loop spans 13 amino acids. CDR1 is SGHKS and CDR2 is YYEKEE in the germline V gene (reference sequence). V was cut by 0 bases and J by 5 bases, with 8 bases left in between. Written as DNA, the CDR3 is TGTGCCAGCAGCTTGGGCCCCGGGACTGAAGCTTTCTTT. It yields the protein CASSLGPGTEAFF.

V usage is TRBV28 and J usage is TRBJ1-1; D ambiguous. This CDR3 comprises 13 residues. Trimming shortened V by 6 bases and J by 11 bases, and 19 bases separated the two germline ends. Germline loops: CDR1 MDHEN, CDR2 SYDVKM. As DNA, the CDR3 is TGTGCCAGCAGCTTGCTTGAAAGGCGCAGGGCTTTCTTT. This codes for CASSLLERRRAFF.

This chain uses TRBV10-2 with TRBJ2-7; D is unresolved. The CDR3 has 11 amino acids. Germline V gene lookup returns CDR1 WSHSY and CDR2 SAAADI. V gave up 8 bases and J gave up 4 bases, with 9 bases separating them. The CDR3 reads CASPTRYEQYF. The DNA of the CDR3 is TGCGCCAGCCCTACGAGATACGAGCAGTACTTC.

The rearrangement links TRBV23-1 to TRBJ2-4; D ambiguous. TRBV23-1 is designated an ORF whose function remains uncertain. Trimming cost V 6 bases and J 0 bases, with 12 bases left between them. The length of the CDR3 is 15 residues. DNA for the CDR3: TGCGCCAGCAGCCGACACTTAATAGCCAAAAACATTCAGTACTTC. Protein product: CASSRHLIAKNIQYF.

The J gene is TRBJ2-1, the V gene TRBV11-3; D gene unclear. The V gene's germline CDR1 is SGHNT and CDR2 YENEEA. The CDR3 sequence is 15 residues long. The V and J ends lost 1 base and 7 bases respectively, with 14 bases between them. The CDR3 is CASSLGVSLGNEQFF. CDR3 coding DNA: TGTGCCAGCAGCTTAGGGGTGAGCTTAGGGAATGAGCAGTTCTTC.

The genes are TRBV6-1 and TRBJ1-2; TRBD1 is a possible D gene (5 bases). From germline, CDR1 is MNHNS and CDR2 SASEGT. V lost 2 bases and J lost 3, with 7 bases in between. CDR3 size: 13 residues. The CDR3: CASSESGDYGYTF. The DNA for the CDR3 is TGTGCCAGCAGTGAATCGGGGGACTATGGCTACACCTTC.

The CDR3 DNA sequence: TGCGCCAGCAGCCGAGGGGGTTGGACTGAAGCTTTCTTT. It translates to CASSRGGWTEAFF. The V gene is TRBV4-1, the J gene TRBJ1-1, with D possibly being TRBD1 (6 bases). Germline CDR1 reads MGHRA; CDR2 reads YSYEKL. The CDR3 totals 13 residues. Trimming removed 4 bases at V and 5 bases at J, with 11 bases between.

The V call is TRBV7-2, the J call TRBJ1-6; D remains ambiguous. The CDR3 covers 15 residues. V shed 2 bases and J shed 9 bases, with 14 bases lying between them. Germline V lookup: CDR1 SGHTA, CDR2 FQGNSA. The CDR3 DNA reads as TGTGCCAGCAGCTTATCTGGGCACCCGACTTCACCCCTCCACTTT. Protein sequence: CASSLSGHPTSPLHF.

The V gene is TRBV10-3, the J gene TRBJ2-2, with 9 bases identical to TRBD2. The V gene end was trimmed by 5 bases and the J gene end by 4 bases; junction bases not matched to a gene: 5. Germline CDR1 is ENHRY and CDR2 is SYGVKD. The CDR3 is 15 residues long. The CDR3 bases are TGTGCCATCAGTCTCGCGGGAGGGCGCACCGGGGAGCTGTTTTTT. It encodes CAISLAGGRTGELFF.

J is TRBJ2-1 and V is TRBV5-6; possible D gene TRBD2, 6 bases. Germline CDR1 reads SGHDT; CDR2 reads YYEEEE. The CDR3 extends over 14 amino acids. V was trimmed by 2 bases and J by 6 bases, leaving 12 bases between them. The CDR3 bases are TGTGCCAGCAGCTTTCCGGGACTGGGCAATGAGCAGTTCTTC. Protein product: CASSFPGLGNEQFF.

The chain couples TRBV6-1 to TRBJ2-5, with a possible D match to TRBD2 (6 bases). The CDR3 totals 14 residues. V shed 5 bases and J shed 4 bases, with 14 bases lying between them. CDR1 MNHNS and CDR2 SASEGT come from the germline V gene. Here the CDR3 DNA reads TGTGCCAGCAGTCCCGCCGGGGGAAGAGAGACCCAGTACTTC. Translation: CASSPAGGRETQYF.

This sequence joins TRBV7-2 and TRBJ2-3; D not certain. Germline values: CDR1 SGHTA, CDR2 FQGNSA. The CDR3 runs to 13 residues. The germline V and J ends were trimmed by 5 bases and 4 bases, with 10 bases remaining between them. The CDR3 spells CASSPTYADTQYF. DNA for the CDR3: TGTGCCAGCAGCCCAACTTATGCAGATACGCAGTATTTT. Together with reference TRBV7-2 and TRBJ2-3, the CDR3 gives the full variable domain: GAGVSQSPSNKVTEKGKDVELRCDPISGHTALYWYRQSLGQGLEFLIYFQGNSAPDKSGLPSDRFSAERTGGSVSTLTIQRTQQEDSAVYLCASSPTYADTQYFGPGTRLTVL.

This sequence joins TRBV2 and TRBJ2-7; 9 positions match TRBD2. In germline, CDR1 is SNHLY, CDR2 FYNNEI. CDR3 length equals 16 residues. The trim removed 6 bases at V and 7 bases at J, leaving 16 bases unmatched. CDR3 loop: CASRTLSAGGPGEQYF. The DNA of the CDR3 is TGTGCCAGCAGAACCCTCTCTGCGGGAGGGCCAGGGGAGCAGTACTTC.

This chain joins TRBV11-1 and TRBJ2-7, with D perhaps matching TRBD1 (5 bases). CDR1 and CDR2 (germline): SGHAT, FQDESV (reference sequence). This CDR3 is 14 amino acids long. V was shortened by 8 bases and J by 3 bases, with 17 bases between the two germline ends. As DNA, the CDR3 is TGTGCCAGCCTCCACGGCGGACACAACTACGAGCAGTACTTC. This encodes CASLHGGHNYEQYF. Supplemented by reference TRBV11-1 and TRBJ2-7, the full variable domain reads EAEVAQSPRYKITEKSQAVAFWCDPISGHATLYWYRQILGQGPELLVQFQDESVVDDSQLPKDRFSAERLKGVDSTLKIQPAELGDSAMYLCASLHGGHNYEQYFGPGTRLTVT.

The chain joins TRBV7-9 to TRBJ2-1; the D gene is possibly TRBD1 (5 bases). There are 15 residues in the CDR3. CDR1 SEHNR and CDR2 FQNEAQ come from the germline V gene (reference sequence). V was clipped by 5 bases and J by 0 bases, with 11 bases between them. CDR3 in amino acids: CASSPGQGSYNEQFF. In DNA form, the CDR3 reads TGTGCCAGCAGCCCCGGACAAGGCTCCTACAATGAGCAGTTCTTC.

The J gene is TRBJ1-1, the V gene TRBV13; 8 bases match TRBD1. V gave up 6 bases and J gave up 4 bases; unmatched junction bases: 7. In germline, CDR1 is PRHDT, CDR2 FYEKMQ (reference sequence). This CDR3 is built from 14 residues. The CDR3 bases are TGTGCCAGCAGAGAACGGACAGGGAGCACTGAAGCTTTCTTT. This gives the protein CASRERTGSTEAFF.